These T cell receptor beta chains were read from a single sample in a study of tumor-infiltrating lymphocytes in primary liver carcinoma. A single record per CDR3 protein comes from TCRdb applying MiXCR to the multiplex PCR reads. The sample lists about 130,000 distinct CDR3 sequences, roughly three fifths occurring once. The sequenced sample was liver tumor tissue from sampling region 3. The receptor set was obtained from a woman aged 55-69 years with primary liver carcinoma and hepatitis B virus infection. Each CDR3 is given with its conserved first and last residue. A D gene is named only where the DNA matches it firmly. A clone size is listed for some rows: how often the clone was seen (once, few, many), or a class if it is expanded.

j_call: TRBJ1-2; d_call: .; v_call: TRBV29-1; clone_size: .; cdr3_aa: CSVDGAGIYGYTF; cdr3_nt: TGTAGCGTTGACGGGGCAGGAATCTATGGCTACACCTTC
j_call: TRBJ2-3; d_call: .; v_call: TRBV28; clone_size: .; cdr3_aa: CASAPPSEGTDTQYF; cdr3_nt: TGTGCCAGCGCCCCACCGAGTGAGGGCACAGATACGCAGTATTTT
j_call: TRBJ2-5; d_call: .; v_call: TRBV11-2; clone_size: many; cdr3_aa: CASSPGQQETQYF; cdr3_nt: TGTGCCAGCAGCCCTGGACAGCAAGAGACCCAGTACTTC
j_call: TRBJ2-5; d_call: .; v_call: TRBV5-1; clone_size: .; cdr3_aa: CASNLEPRRETQYF; cdr3_nt: TGCGCCAGCAACTTGGAGCCTAGGAGAGAGACCCAGTACTTC
j_call: TRBJ2-1; d_call: TRBD2; v_call: TRBV11-3; clone_size: .; cdr3_aa: CASSLGRGEWGVDEQCF; cdr3_nt: TGTGCCAGTAGCTTAGGTCGGGGGGAGTGGGGTGTCGACGAGCAGTGCTTC
j_call: TRBJ1-2; d_call: .; v_call: TRBV6-5; clone_size: .; cdr3_aa: CAISYRPVGLAANYGYTF; cdr3_nt: TGTGCCATCAGCTACCGACCGGTGGGGCTCGCAGCTAACTATGGCTACACCTTC
j_call: TRBJ2-5; d_call: .; v_call: TRBV11-3; clone_size: medium-sized; cdr3_aa: CASSSRRGYQETQYF; cdr3_nt: TGTGCCAGCAGCTCCCGTCGGGGGTACCAAGAGACCCAGTACTTC
j_call: TRBJ2-3; d_call: TRBD2; v_call: TRBV6-6; clone_size: .; cdr3_aa: CASVSGRAANAQYF; cdr3_nt: TGTGCCAGCGTTAGCGGGAGGGCCGCAAATGCGCAGTATTTT
j_call: TRBJ2-2; d_call: TRBD1; v_call: TRBV6-4; clone_size: .; cdr3_aa: CARSAAGGTGELFF; cdr3_nt: TGTGCCCGCAGCGCGGCAGGGGGCACCGGGGAGCTGTTTTTT
j_call: TRBJ2-3; d_call: TRBD2; v_call: TRBV4-1; clone_size: .; cdr3_aa: CASRPSGSADRQYF; cdr3_nt: TGCGCCAGCAGACCTAGCGGGAGTGCAGATAGGCAGTATTTT
j_call: TRBJ2-3; d_call: TRBD2; v_call: TRBV11-2; clone_size: .; cdr3_aa: CGSSSGLAGTDTQYF; cdr3_nt: TGTGGCAGCAGCTCTGGACTAGCGGGAACAGATACGCAGTATTTT
j_call: TRBJ1-6; d_call: .; v_call: TRBV9; clone_size: many; cdr3_aa: CASSVDNSPLHF; cdr3_nt: TGTGCCAGCAGCGTCGATAATTCACCCCTCCACTTT
j_call: TRBJ2-3; d_call: .; v_call: TRBV10-2; clone_size: many; cdr3_aa: CASKLASTDTQYF; cdr3_nt: TGCGCCAGCAAATTGGCTAGCACAGATACGCAGTATTTT
j_call: TRBJ1-5; d_call: .; v_call: TRBV11-2; clone_size: few; cdr3_aa: CARGTTGNQPQHF; cdr3_nt: TGTGCCAGGGGCACCACAGGAAATCAGCCCCAGCATTTT
j_call: TRBJ1-6; d_call: .; v_call: TRBV18; clone_size: .; cdr3_aa: CASSPMRSSYNPPLHF; cdr3_nt: TGTGCCAGCTCACCGATGCGGAGCTCCTATAATCCACCCCTCCACTTT
j_call: TRBJ2-1; d_call: TRBD2; v_call: TRBV4-1; clone_size: .; cdr3_aa: CANSQDSASGLLAEQFF; cdr3_nt: TGCGCCAACAGTCAAGATAGCGCTAGCGGCCTCCTCGCTGAGCAGTTCTTC
j_call: TRBJ1-1; d_call: TRBD1; v_call: TRBV12-3/TRBV12-4; clone_size: many; cdr3_aa: CASSFLGTVGTGGLWAFF; cdr3_nt: TGTGCCAGCAGTTTCCTGGGGACGGTAGGGACAGGGGGCCTTTGGGCTTTCTTT
j_call: TRBJ2-5; d_call: TRBD2; v_call: TRBV7-9; clone_size: .; cdr3_aa: CASSQTSPETQYF; cdr3_nt: TGTGCCAGCAGCCAGACTAGCCCGGAGACCCAGTACTTC
j_call: TRBJ1-2; d_call: .; v_call: TRBV18; clone_size: .; cdr3_aa: CASSETGGSSYGYTF; cdr3_nt: TGTGCCAGCTCCGAAACAGGAGGGAGTAGCTATGGCTACACCTTC